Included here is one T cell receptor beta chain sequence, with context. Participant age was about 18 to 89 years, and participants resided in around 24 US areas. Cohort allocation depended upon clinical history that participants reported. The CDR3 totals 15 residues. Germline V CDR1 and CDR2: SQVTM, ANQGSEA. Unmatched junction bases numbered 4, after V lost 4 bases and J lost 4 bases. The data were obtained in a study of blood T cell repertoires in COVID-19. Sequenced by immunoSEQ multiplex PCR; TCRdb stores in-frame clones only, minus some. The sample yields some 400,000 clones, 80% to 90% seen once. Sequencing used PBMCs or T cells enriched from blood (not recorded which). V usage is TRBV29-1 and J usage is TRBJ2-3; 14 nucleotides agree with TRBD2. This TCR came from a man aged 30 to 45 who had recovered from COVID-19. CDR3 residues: CSVAGTSGSPDTQYF. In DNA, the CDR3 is TGCAGCGTTGCAGGGACTAGCGGGAGTCCAGATACGCAGTATTTT.